Given below is one TCR beta chain in context. The sample belongs to a study of OX40 agonist ivuxolimab in advanced cancers. Germline V CDR1 and CDR2: MNHNS, SASEGT. The CDR3 is made up of 12 amino acids. V lost 5 bases and J lost 8; bases outside the gene matches: 4. Sequencing used immunoSEQ multiplex PCR; TCRdb keeps in-frame clones, though not all of them. The sample shows tens of thousands of clones, approximately 83% of them seen only once. The chain combines TRBV6-1 with TRBJ1-1, with 8 bases lining up with TRBD1. The sequence derives from an adult with an advanced solid tumor such as melanoma, head and neck, liver or kidney cancer. The starting material was CD4+ or CD8+ T cells sorted from blood, obtained in a trial of the OX40 agonist ivuxolimab. CDR3 DNA: TGTGCCAGCAGTTGGACAGGGAGAGAAGCTTTCTTT. Translated, it gives CASSWTGREAFF.